The T cell receptor beta chain described here comes from a study of cytomegalovirus exposure and HLA in healthy donors. Findings of the study overall: Researchers counted roughly 150 TCR beta chains as cytomegalovirus-associated. A later analysis found first-cohort TCR clusters tended to co-occur in the 120 or so validation repertoires. There were a few CMV-associated chains whose specificity for CMV antigens was confirmed in vitro. Most TCR sequences were uncommon, yet certain public TCRs appeared in many donors.

Concerning this clone itself: What it recognizes is unknown.

Profiled with immunoSEQ multiplex PCR; TCRdb holds only in-frame clones, not every one. The sample yields about 110,000 clones, 70% to 90% seen once. Unmatched junction bases numbered 12, after V lost 4 bases and J lost 8 bases. CDR1 and CDR2 from the germline V gene are SGDLS and YYNGEE. CDR3 length equals 15 residues. The J gene is TRBJ2-1, the V gene TRBV9; 7 nucleotides line up with TRBD2. The sequence was collected from a woman under 30 in good health and CMV-seronegative. The sequencing input was PBMCs. The CDR3 sequence is CASSPSGLVIDEQFF. Written as DNA, the CDR3 is TGTGCCAGCAGCCCGAGTGGACTAGTTATAGATGAGCAGTTCTTC.